These 28 T cell receptor beta chains were all obtained from the same sample, sequenced in a study of molecular identifiers for immune sequencing clone quantification. TCRdb analysed the PCR reads with MiXCR anew, one entry per CDR3 protein. The sample consists of fewer than 350,000 distinct CDR3 sequences, roughly 23% of them appearing once. Sequenced: naive CD8+ T cells from blood, with Jurkat cell RNA spiked in. Stated subset: FACS-sorted CD8+CD4-CCR7+CD45RA+ naive T cells. Receptors were obtained from a human donor in good health. Some libraries in this study had Jurkat cell RNA spiked in.

Details on this clonotype: One junction end does not reproduce the germline sequence, and a read error may be involved. This sequence joins TRBV24-1 and TRBJ2-1, with a tentative D call TRBD2 (6 bases). The CDR3 is 14 residues long. From germline, CDR1 is KGHDR and CDR2 SFDVKD. The DNA for the CDR3 is TGCGCCGCCAGTGTTAGCGGTACCTACAATGAGCAGTTCTTC. Translated, it gives CAASVSGTYNEQFF.

With respect to this clonotype: A much larger clone is a single base away; this may be a read error. This chain joins TRBV7-9 and TRBJ2-2; 7 bases match TRBD2. Trimming at V came to 1 base and at J to 4 bases, leaving 9 bases not matched to a gene. CDR3 length: 17 residues. Germline CDR1 reads SEHNR; CDR2 reads FQNEAQ (reference sequence). The CDR3 sequence is CASSLVSSGEPTGELFF. The CDR3 coding sequence is TGTGCCAGCAGCTTAGTGAGCAGCGGGGAACCCACCGGGGAGCTGTTTTTT.

At least ten counts were recorded for this clonotype. The chain is built from TRBV30 and TRBJ1-3; no firm D call. Trimming took off 3 bases at V and 0 bases at J, with 12 bases between the two ends. This CDR3 has 15 residues. The germline V gene encodes CDR1 GTSNPN and CDR2 SVGIG (reference sequence). CDR3 in amino acids: CAWRNEVYSGNTIYF. The CDR3 region has the DNA TGTGCCTGGAGGAATGAGGTGTACTCTGGAAACACCATATATTTT. The variable domain in full, completed from reference TRBV30 and TRBJ1-3, reads SQTIHQWPATLVQPVGSPLSLECTVEGTSNPNLYWYRQAAGRGLQLLFYSVGIGQISSEVPQNLSASRPQDRQFILSSKKLLLSDSGFYLCAWRNEVYSGNTIYFGEGSWLTVV.

Details on this clonotype: With a much larger clone just one base away, this may be a read error. The conserved closing phenylalanine or tryptophan is absent in this CDR3, likely reflecting a read error. The chain recombines TRBV20-1 with TRBJ1-1; TRBD1 aligns across 7 bases. The CDR3 is 12 amino acids. With 5 bases clipped from V and 5 bases from J, the junction kept 5 bases outside the gene matches. The V gene's germline CDR1 is DFQATT and CDR2 SNEGSKA (reference sequence). CDR3: CSARQGFTEAFL. As DNA, the CDR3 is TGCAGTGCTCGACAGGGTTTTACTGAAGCTTTCCTT.

This clonotype was observed a handful of times. The chain uses TRBV27 and TRBJ2-2; D remains ambiguous. The CDR3 runs 15 residues. Germline assignment: CDR1 MNHEY and CDR2 SMNVEV (reference sequence). V lost 5 bases and J 3 bases, leaving 13 bases between the germline ends. The CDR3 loop is CASSTTPRDTGELFF. The DNA of the CDR3 is TGTGCCAGCAGTACCACCCCTCGGGACACCGGGGAGCTGTTTTTT.

On this clonotype: The junction does not match germline at one end; this may be a read error. This sequence joins TRBV19 and TRBJ2-1, with TRBD2 as a possible D gene (6 bases). The CDR3 is 14 residues long. Germline CDR1 and CDR2: LNHDA and SQIVND (reference sequence). As DNA, the CDR3 is TGTGCCAGTAGTATTGGACTACCCCCCAATGAGGAGTTCTTC. Residues: CASSIGLPPNEEFF.

This chain joins TRBV11-2 and TRBJ2-1; possibly TRBD2 for D (5 bases). V lost 5 bases and J 3 bases, leaving 17 bases between the germline ends. CDR3 length: 16 residues. Per the germline V gene, CDR1 is SGHAT and CDR2 is FQNNGV. CDR3 sequence (DNA): TGTGCCAGCAGCATCCCAACTAGGGATAGCTACAATGAGCAGTTCTTC. Protein: CASSIPTRDSYNEQFF.

Concerning this clonotype itself: A much larger clone lies a single base off, so this may be a read error. CDR3 sequence (DNA): TGTGTCAGCAGCTCTTGGCTAGCGGGAGTAGTCCGCACAGATACGCAGTATTTT. Translation gives CVSSSWLAGVVRTDTQYF. The chain has TRBV7-9 and TRBJ2-3; 10 bases agree with TRBD2. Germline V CDR1 and CDR2: SEHNR, FQNEAQ (reference sequence). The CDR3 has 18 amino acids.

The table lists this clonotype with many counts. The chain carries TRBV29-1 and TRBJ2-7; TRBD1 aligns across 9 bases. The V and J ends lost 4 bases and 3 bases, in that order; junction bases with no gene match: 7. CDR3 length: 14 residues. The germline V gene has CDR1 SQVTM and CDR2 ANQGSEA. The CDR3 is CSVVGQGSFYEQYF. The CDR3 DNA reads as TGCAGCGTTGTAGGACAGGGGTCCTTCTACGAGCAGTACTTC.

The CDR3 coding sequence is TGTGCCAGCAGCTTAAATGCGGGAGGGCCGGGGAATGAGCAGTTCTTC. It encodes CASSLNAGGPGNEQFF. The rearrangement uses TRBV7-3 and TRBJ2-1; 9 positions agree with TRBD2. V was pared by 1 base and J by 7 bases, with 8 bases of the junction left unmatched. The CDR3 length is 16 residues. Germline CDR1 reads SGHTA; CDR2 reads FQGTGA.

The V gene is TRBV10-3, the J gene TRBJ2-7, with 13 bases lining up with TRBD2. Germline CDR1 is ENHRY and CDR2 is SYGVKD. V was clipped by 3 bases and J by 5 bases; unmatched bases: 7. This CDR3 has 16 amino acids. The CDR3 region is CAISEGLTSGGHEQYF. The CDR3 bases are TGTGCCATCAGTGAAGGTTTGACTAGCGGGGGGCACGAGCAGTACTTC.

This clonotype was counted between two and nine times. This chain connects TRBV11-2 to TRBJ2-7, with 7 bases identical to TRBD1. The CDR3 runs to 14 residues. Germline V CDR1 and CDR2: SGHAT, FQNNGV. With 3 bases clipped from V and 5 bases from J, the junction kept 7 bases outside the gene matches. Here the CDR3 reads CASSFNRGAHEQYF. CDR3 DNA sequence: TGTGCCAGCAGCTTTAACAGGGGCGCGCACGAGCAGTACTTC.

This chain connects TRBV19 to TRBJ1-5; D might be TRBD1 (6 bases). This CDR3 region has 18 residues. Trimming left V 4 bases short and J 1 base short, with 20 bases between. The germline gives CDR1 LNHDA, CDR2 SQIVND (reference sequence). The CDR3 nucleotides are TGTGCCAGTAGTAGCCCTAGGACAGACCTGTGGAGCAATCAGCCCCAGCATTTT. Its translation is CASSSPRTDLWSNQPQHF.

This clonotype has at least ten counts. V is TRBV15 and J is TRBJ2-7, with TRBD1 matching over 7 bases. Germline lookup yields CDR1 LNHNV and CDR2 YYDKDF (reference sequence). Losses at the gene ends were 4 bases for V and 5 bases for J; bases not matched to a gene: 2. The CDR3 contains 12 residues. The CDR3 region is CATSMQGDEQYF. CDR3 bases: TGTGCCACCAGCATGCAGGGGGACGAGCAGTACTTC.

This clonotype was observed at least ten times. This sequence joins TRBV30 and TRBJ1-1; 9 nucleotides match TRBD1. The CDR3 sequence is 14 residues long. V was pared by 0 bases and J by 5 bases, with 4 bases of the junction left unmatched. Germline V gene data show CDR1 as GTSNPN and CDR2 as SVGIG (reference sequence). CDR3 sequence: CAWSVTGGVTEAFF. In DNA form, the CDR3 reads TGTGCCTGGAGTGTAACAGGGGGCGTAACTGAAGCTTTCTTT.

Ten or more counts support this clonotype. The rearrangement joins TRBV4-3 to TRBJ1-1; possibly TRBD1 for D (6 bases). CDR1 is LGHNA and CDR2 is YSLEER in the germline V gene. The length of the CDR3 is 14 residues. V was cut by 3 bases and J by 6 bases, with 14 bases left in between. The CDR3 DNA reads as TGCGCCAGCAGCCAGAGGGACGGGGGCGCTGAAGCTTTCTTT. Protein product: CASSQRDGGAEAFF.

The V gene is TRBV7-9, the J gene TRBJ2-7; the match to TRBD2 covers 10 bases. Germline V gene sequence: CDR1 SEHNR, CDR2 FQNEAQ (reference sequence). The CDR3 runs 15 residues. J lost 6 bases, V lost 1 base, and 6 bases had no gene match. The CDR3 region is CASSLGLAGDVEQYF. The CDR3 nucleotides read TGTGCCAGCAGCTTAGGGCTAGCGGGAGATGTCGAGCAGTACTTC.

The chain is built from TRBV18 and TRBJ2-1; 7 bases agree with TRBD2. The CDR3 contains 17 residues. Germline lookup yields CDR1 KGHSH and CDR2 LQKENI. V lost 0 bases, J lost 0 bases, and 5 bases stayed unmatched. CDR3 in DNA: TGTGCCAGCTCACCACCTCCCGGCGGGAGCTCCTACAATGAGCAGTTCTTC. Translated: CASSPPPGGSSYNEQFF. Looking up the rest from reference TRBV18 and TRBJ2-1 gives the full variable domain: NAGVMQNPRHLVRRRGQEARLRCSPMKGHSHVYWYRQLPEEGLKFMVYLQKENIIDESGMPKERFSAEFPKEGPSILRIQQVVRGDSAAYFCASSPPPGGSSYNEQFFGPGTRLTVL.

This clonotype showed up many times. The chain carries TRBV28 and TRBJ1-5, with D unclear. Germline CDR1 and CDR2: MDHEN and SYDVKM. With 2 bases removed from V and 5 bases from J, the gap between germline ends came to 10 bases. The CDR3 runs to 14 residues. CDR3 nucleotides: TGTGCCAGCAGTTTAAATGCAGGCTATCAGCCCCAGCATTTT. Protein product: CASSLNAGYQPQHF.

For this clonotype: A much larger clone lies a single base off, so this may be a read error. This chain uses TRBV6-5 with TRBJ2-1; 7 bases match TRBD2. CDR3 length: 14 amino acids. With 0 bases clipped from V and 9 bases from J, the junction kept 5 bases outside the gene matches. Germline CDR1 and CDR2: MNHEY and SVGAGI. The CDR3 sequence: CASSYSGLGAEQFF. The CDR3 DNA is TGTGCCAGCAGTTACTCCGGACTAGGGGCTGAGCAGTTCTTC.

This chain uses TRBV12-3 or TRBV12-4 with TRBJ2-1; D is undetermined. The CDR3 runs to 12 residues. The V end lost 6 bases, the J end lost 6 bases, and 9 bases lay between the germline ends. As DNA, the CDR3 is TGTGCCAGCAGCCCTTCAGGCAATGAGCAGTTCTTC. Amino acids: CASSPSGNEQFF.

The V gene is TRBV3-1, the J gene TRBJ1-4; D remains unclear. Germline assignment: CDR1 LGHDT and CDR2 YNNKEL (reference sequence). Deletions cut 0 bases from V and 4 bases from J, with 15 bases between. CDR3 length: 17 residues. CDR3 coding DNA: TGTGCCAGCAGCCAAGAACGGACGGTCTGGAGTAATGAAAAACTGTTTTTT. It translates to CASSQERTVWSNEKLFF.

In its sample, this clonotype was seen many times. This sequence joins TRBV28 and TRBJ2-2; 7 positions match TRBD1. The CDR3 length is 17 residues. V shed 6 bases, J shed 5 bases, and the junction held 15 bases outside the gene matches. CDR1 and CDR2 (germline): MDHEN, SYDVKM. CDR3 region: CASSRPTADRATGELFF. The CDR3 DNA follows: TGTGCCAGCAGCCGGCCCACCGCAGACAGGGCGACCGGGGAGCTGTTTTTT.

The chain couples TRBV27 to TRBJ2-7, with no clear D. Germline loops: CDR1 MNHEY, CDR2 SMNVEV (reference sequence). V gave up 0 bases and J gave up 5 bases, with 11 bases separating them. This CDR3 spans 14 amino acids. CDR3 nucleotide sequence: TGTGCCAGCAGTTTATCGCCCGTTTCTCACGAGCAGTACTTC. Translating it yields CASSLSPVSHEQYF.

The chain carries TRBV27 and TRBJ2-7; D ambiguous. Germline values: CDR1 MNHEY, CDR2 SMNVEV (reference sequence). The CDR3 loop spans 14 amino acids. V gave up 5 bases and J gave up 4 bases, with 15 bases separating them. The CDR3 DNA reads TGTGCCAGCAGTCCCGCCCTGCTGTTGTACGAGCAGTACTTC. Translation gives CASSPALLLYEQYF.

As for this clonotype: It may be a read error: a sequence one base away is much more abundant. The chain links TRBV29-1 to TRBJ2-2, with D maybe TRBD1 (6 bases). Germline values: CDR1 SQVTM, CDR2 ANQGSEA. The CDR3 loop spans 15 amino acids. The CDR3 sequence is CSAEGGGSNTGELFF. CDR3 in DNA: TGCAGCGCTGAAGGTGGGGGCTCGAACACCGGGGAGCTGTTTTTT.

This clonotype was found many times. The junction and the germline gene differ at one end; a read error may be behind it. The chain is built from TRBV6-1 and TRBJ1-1; 12 bases line up with TRBD1. The V gene's germline CDR1 is MNHNS and CDR2 SASEGT. The CDR3 is 13 residues long. The CDR3 protein is CGTGGELDTEAFF. The CDR3 nucleotides are TGCGGGACAGGGGGCGAGTTGGACACTGAAGCTTTCTTT.

The CDR3 nucleotides read TGCAGTGCTAAGGAGTGGACAGGACGATCCTACGAGCAGTACTTC. Amino acids: CSAKEWTGRSYEQYF. This chain joins TRBV20-1 and TRBJ2-7; 7 bases are a match to TRBD1. This CDR3 is 15 amino acids long. J was trimmed by 1 base and V by 4 bases; bases with no gene match: 10. Germline lookup yields CDR1 DFQATT and CDR2 SNEGSKA (reference sequence).